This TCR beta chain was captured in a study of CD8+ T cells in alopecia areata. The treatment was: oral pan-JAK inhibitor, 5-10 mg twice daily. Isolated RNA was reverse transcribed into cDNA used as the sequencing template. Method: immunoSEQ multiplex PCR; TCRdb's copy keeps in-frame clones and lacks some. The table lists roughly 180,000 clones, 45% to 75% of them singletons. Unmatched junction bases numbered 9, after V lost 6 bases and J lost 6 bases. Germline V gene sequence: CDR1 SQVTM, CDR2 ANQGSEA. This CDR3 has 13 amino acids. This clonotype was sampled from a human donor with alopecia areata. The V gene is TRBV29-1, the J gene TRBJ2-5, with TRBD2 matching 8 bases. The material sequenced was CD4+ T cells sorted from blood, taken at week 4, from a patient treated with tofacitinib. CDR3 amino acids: CSVTAGGQQTQYF. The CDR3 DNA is TGCAGCGTAACCGCGGGGGGCCAGCAGACCCAGTACTTC.